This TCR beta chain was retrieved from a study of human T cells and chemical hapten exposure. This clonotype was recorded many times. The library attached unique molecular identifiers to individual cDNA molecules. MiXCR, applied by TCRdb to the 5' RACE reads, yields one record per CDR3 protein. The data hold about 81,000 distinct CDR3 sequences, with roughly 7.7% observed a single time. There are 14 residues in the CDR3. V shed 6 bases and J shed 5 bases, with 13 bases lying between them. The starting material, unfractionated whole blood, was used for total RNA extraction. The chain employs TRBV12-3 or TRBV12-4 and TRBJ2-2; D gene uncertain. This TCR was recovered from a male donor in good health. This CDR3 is CASRDPFATGELFF. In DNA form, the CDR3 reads TGTGCCAGCAGAGATCCCTTTGCTACCGGGGAGCTGTTTTTT.